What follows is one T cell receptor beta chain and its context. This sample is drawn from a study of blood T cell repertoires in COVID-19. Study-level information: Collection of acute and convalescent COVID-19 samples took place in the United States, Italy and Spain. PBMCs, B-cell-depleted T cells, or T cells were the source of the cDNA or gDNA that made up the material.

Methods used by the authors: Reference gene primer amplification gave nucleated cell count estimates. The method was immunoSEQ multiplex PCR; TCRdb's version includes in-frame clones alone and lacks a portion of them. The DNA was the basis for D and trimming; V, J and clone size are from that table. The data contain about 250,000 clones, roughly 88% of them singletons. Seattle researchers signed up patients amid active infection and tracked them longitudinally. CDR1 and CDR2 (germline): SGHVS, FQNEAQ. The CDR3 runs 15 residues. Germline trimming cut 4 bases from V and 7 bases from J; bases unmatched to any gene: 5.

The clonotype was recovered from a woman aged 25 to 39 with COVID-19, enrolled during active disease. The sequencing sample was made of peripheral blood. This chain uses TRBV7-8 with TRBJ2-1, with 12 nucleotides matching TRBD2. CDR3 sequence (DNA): TGTGCCAGCAGCTCTAGCGGGGGGGCCAGGAATGAGCAGTTCTTC. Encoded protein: CASSSSGGARNEQFF. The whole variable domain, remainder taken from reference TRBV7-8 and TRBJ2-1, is GAGVSQSPRYKVAKRGQDVALRCDPISGHVSLFWYQQALGQGPEFLTYFQNEAQLDKSGLPSDRFFAERPEGSVSTLKIQRTQQEDSAVYLCASSSSGGARNEQFFGPGTRLTVL.